This is a list of T cell receptor beta chains from one sample in a study of cytomegalovirus exposure and HLA in healthy donors. Here immunoSEQ multiplex PCR was the method, and the copy in TCRdb shows in-frame clones only, minus some. The repertoire holds 100,000 to 150,000 clones, with around 80% as singletons. Sequenced: PBMCs. These TCRs come from a woman in her fifties or sixties in good health and CMV-seropositive. Both conserved end residues are part of each CDR3. The order of the fields is D gene, CDR3 length, clone size, V gene, J gene, CDR3 protein, CDR3 DNA. The D gene is left open where the match is weak. A clone size is listed for some rows: how often the clone was seen (once, few, many), or a class if it is expanded.

>NA|15|NA|TRBV19|TRBJ1-5
CASKSLTPYYQPQHF
TGTGCCAGTAAATCCCTAACCCCTTACTATCAGCCCCAGCATTTT
>NA|13|few|TRBV11-2|TRBJ1-2
CASSLDGYYGYTF
TGTGCCAGCAGCTTAGACGGGTACTATGGCTACACCTTC
>TRBD1|13|NA|TRBV5-1|TRBJ2-3
CASSQGATDTQYF
TGCGCCAGCAGCCAGGGGGCCACAGATACGCAGTATTTT
>NA|10|few|TRBV21-1|TRBJ1-5
CASLNQPQHF
TGTGCCAGCCTTAATCAGCCCCAGCATTTT
>NA|14|NA|TRBV5-4|TRBJ2-7
CASSSNPGVYEQYF
TGTGCCAGCAGCTCGAACCCAGGGGTCTACGAGCAGTACTTC
>TRBD1|14|NA|TRBV27|TRBJ1-5
CASRGQAGGQPQHF
TGTGCCAGCAGGGGACAGGCTGGGGGTCAGCCCCAGCATTTT
>NA|14|NA|TRBV7-9|TRBJ1-1
CASSFEGETTEAFF
TGTGCCAGCAGCTTTGAGGGGGAGACCACTGAAGCTTTCTTT
>NA|13|few|TRBV5-6|TRBJ2-7
CASSLTWLGEQYF
TGTGCCAGCAGCCTGACTTGGCTCGGTGAGCAGTACTTC
>NA|13|NA|TRBV2|TRBJ1-5
CASRTDSGQPQHF
TGTGCCAGCAGGACAGATTCGGGTCAGCCCCAGCATTTT
>NA|11|few|TRBV30|TRBJ1-1
CAWSAVTEAFF
TGTGCCTGGAGTGCAGTCACTGAAGCTTTCTTT
>NA|15|NA|TRBV18|TRBJ2-2
CASSAPDSGPGELFF
TGTGCCAGCTCAGCCCCGGACAGTGGCCCCGGGGAGCTGTTTTTT
>TRBD2|12|few|TRBV30|TRBJ2-5
CASGWGGETQYF
TGTGCCTCGGGGTGGGGGGGGGAGACCCAGTACTTC
>NA|13|NA|TRBV5-8|TRBJ2-7
CASSFGRDYEQYF
TGTGCCAGCAGCTTTGGCAGGGACTACGAGCAGTACTTC
>TRBD2|14|NA|TRBV5-4|TRBJ2-7
CASSSTSGFYEQYF
TGTGCCAGCAGCTCGACTAGCGGCTTCTACGAGCAGTACTTC
>NA|14|NA|TRBV5-1|TRBJ2-5
CASSLSRHGETQYF
TGCGCCAGCAGCTTGTCGAGGCACGGGGAGACCCAGTACTTC
>NA|13|few|TRBV5-6|TRBJ1-1
CASSLGRDTEAFF
TGTGCCAGCAGCTTGGGGAGGGACACTGAAGCTTTCTTT
>NA|14|NA|TRBV5-1|TRBJ2-7
CASSPTGSSYEQYF
TGCGCCAGCAGCCCAACGGGGAGCTCCTACGAGCAGTACTTC
>TRBD1|15|NA|TRBV6-6|TRBJ1-4
CASSSDRDEREKLFF
TGTGCCAGCAGCTCGGACAGGGACGAACGTGAAAAACTGTTTTTT